Listed here is a single TCR beta chain. This CDR3 has 15 amino acids. Per the germline V gene, CDR1 is SGDLS and CDR2 is YYNGEE. The V gene lost 4 bases and the J gene lost 5 bases, with 16 bases spanning the gap. The PCR contained 60 Vbeta and 13 Jbeta primers. Using immunoSEQ multiplex PCR, the repertoire was profiled, and TCRdb retains in-frame clones only, with some absent. Among 65,000 or so clones, 70% to 85% were seen once, and the ten largest hold roughly 3.1%. The source of the sample is a study of cytomegalovirus exposure and HLA in healthy donors. The sequencing input was PBMCs. The source is a girl under 18 in good health and CMV-seropositive. The chain uses TRBV9 and TRBJ2-1, with D maybe TRBD2 (6 bases). In nucleotides, the CDR3 is TGTGCCAGCAGCCCTAGTAGGGAGCGGGACAATGAGCAGTTCTTC. Translation gives CASSPSRERDNEQFF.